This TCR beta chain emerged from a study of OX40 agonist ivuxolimab in advanced cancers. The study in broad terms: The costimulatory receptor OX40 (CD134) was targeted by ivuxolimab, a fully human IgG2 agonistic monoclonal antibody. Intravenous ivuxolimab was administered to patients every 2 weeks at six dose levels: 0.01, 0.1, 0.3, 1.5, 3 and 10 mg/kg. Of the roughly 51 patients in dose escalation, 19 had hepatocellular carcinoma, approximately 15 had melanoma, 9 had renal cell carcinoma and 9 had head and neck cancer. A male proportion of around 80% and a mean age of roughly 55 years, ranging from roughly 20 to 80, were recorded for the dose-escalation cohort. Prior anti-PD-1, anti-PD-L1 or anti-CTLA-4 therapy was permitted, and checkpoint inhibitors had been received by around 39% of dose-escalation patients. Partial responses occurred in three dose-escalation patients, of whom one had hepatocellular carcinoma and two had cutaneous melanoma. Peripheral TCRbeta sequencing was intended to test whether TCR sequence diversity was altered and clonal T-cell expansion was caused by ivuxolimab. The paper covers the monotherapy dose-escalation part of the phase I ivuxolimab trial, which included N ≈ 57 patients.

Worth noting for this clone: Its antigen target is currently unknown. No base quality values were provided; no much bigger clone lies one nucleotide off.

Patients with autoimmune disease history or receiving systemic immunosuppression were excluded from the trial. Peripheral blood for TCR sequencing was collected from all dose cohorts at baseline, on cycle 4 day 1, and on cycle 7 day 1. Samples came from an open-label, multicenter, first-in-human phase I dose-escalation trial of ivuxolimab. Adults with locally advanced or metastatic head and neck squamous cell, hepatocellular, melanoma or renal cell carcinoma were enrolled in the trial. Before TCR sequencing, CD4+ T cells and CD8+ T cells were sorted from peripheral blood as separate populations. Genomic DNA was extracted from sorted cells for sequencing of the TCRbeta CDR3 region. The immunoSEQ Assay was used to sequence the TCRbeta CDR3 regions. TCRdb re-hosts the immuneACCESS table, in-frame sequences only. Its copies lack some clones; in the studies checked, an unresolved V gene accounts for under half of them, and the cause for the rest is not known. Across this sample there are some 96,000 clones, with about 91% seen only once. The ten largest clonotypes hold approximately 0.58% of the sample.

Looking up the germline V gene yields CDR1 LGHNA and CDR2 YSLEER. The CDR3 sequence holds 17 residues, the cysteine and phenylalanine included. This entry keeps only the CDR3 DNA: 51 bases, framed from base 1. V is cut by 0 bases and J by 0 bases, and the space between the germline ends is 9 bases. Study-level results and caveats: Antigen specificity was not determined for the clonally expanded peripheral T cells. In partial responders in the 0.1-3.0 mg/kg groups, normalized peripheral clonal expansion was found to be among the lowest, especially among CD8+ T cells. Low levels of normalized T-cell clonal expansion were also seen in some patients who did not respond. At doses from 0.1 to 3.0 mg/kg, clonal expansion was seen in both CD4+ and CD8+ blood T cells between baseline and week 6. After ivuxolimab, CD8+ T cells had more expanded clones than CD4+ T cells on average.

The origin of this receptor is an adult with an advanced solid tumor such as melanoma, head and neck, liver or kidney cancer. Sequenced material: CD4+ or CD8+ T cells sorted from blood, taken in a trial of the OX40 agonist ivuxolimab. Here the chain combines TRBV4-3 and TRBJ2-6, with the D gene not clear enough to name. The CDR3 amino acid sequence is: CASSQERRLSGANVLTF. Read as DNA, the sequence is TGCGCCAGCAGCCAAGAAAGGCGACTCTCTGGGGCCAACGTCCTGACTTTC.